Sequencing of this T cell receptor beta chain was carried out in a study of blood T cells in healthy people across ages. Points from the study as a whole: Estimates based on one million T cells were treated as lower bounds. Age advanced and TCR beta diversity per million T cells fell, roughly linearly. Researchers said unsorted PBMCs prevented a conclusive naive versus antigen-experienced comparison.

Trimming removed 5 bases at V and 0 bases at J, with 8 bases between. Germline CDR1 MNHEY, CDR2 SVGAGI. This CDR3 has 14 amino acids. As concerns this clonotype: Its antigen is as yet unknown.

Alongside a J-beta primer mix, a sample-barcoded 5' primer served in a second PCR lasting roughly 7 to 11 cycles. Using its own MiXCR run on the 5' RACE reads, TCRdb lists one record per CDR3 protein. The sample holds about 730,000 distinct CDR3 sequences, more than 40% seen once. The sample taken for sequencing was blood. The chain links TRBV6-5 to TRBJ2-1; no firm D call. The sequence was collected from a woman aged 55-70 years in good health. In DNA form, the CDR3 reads TGTGCCAGCAGTCCCGAAGGCTCCTACAATGAGCAGTTCTTC. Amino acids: CASSPEGSYNEQFF.